Shown below are 20 T cell receptor beta chains from a single sample sequenced in a study of cytomegalovirus exposure and HLA in healthy donors. This PCR relied on a set of 60 Vbeta primers and 13 Jbeta primers. Sequencing was performed with immunoSEQ multiplex PCR; in TCRdb, only in-frame clones are kept and a portion is missing. The data show about 160,000 clones, about 81% seen once. Sequencing was carried out using PBMCs. The receptors were sampled from a woman in her 50s in good health and CMV-seropositive.

CDR3 region: CAWSVGGFQPQHF. DNA of the CDR3: TGTGCCTGGAGTGTAGGGGGCTTTCAGCCCCAGCATTTT. The chain carries TRBV30 and TRBJ1-5, with 7 bases matching TRBD1. The CDR3 is 13 amino acids. The V gene end was trimmed by 0 bases and the J gene end by 6 bases; junction bases not matched to a gene: 2. Germline-derived CDR1 and CDR2 are GTSNPN and SVGIG (reference sequence).

This clone was counted only a few times. The gene calls are TRBV27 and TRBJ1-3; D gene unclear. The V and J ends lost 5 bases and 0 bases respectively, with 11 bases between them. Germline assignment: CDR1 MNHEY and CDR2 SMNVEV (reference sequence). The CDR3 runs 15 residues. The CDR3 DNA reads TGTGCCAGCAGTCCCAGGAGGTTCTCTGGAAACACCATATATTTT. This translates into CASSPRRFSGNTIYF.

This clone was picked up a small number of times. This chain joins TRBV2 and TRBJ1-2; D gene unclear. This CDR3 is 11 amino acids long. The germline V and J ends were trimmed by 7 bases and 3 bases, with 6 bases remaining between them. Germline lookup yields CDR1 SNHLY and CDR2 FYNNEI. CDR3 nucleotides: TGTGCCAGCAAATCAGACTATGGCTACACCTTC. Amino acid sequence: CASKSDYGYTF. Complete variable domain (other parts from reference TRBV2 and TRBJ1-2): EPEVTQTPSHQVTQMGQEVILRCVPISNHLYFYWYRQILGQKVEFLVSFYNNEISEKSEIFDDQFSVERPDGSNFTLKIRSTKLEDSAMYFCASKSDYGYTFGSGTRLTVV.

This clone has more than one count but fewer than ten. The rearrangement links TRBV4-1 to TRBJ2-1; 15 nucleotides align to TRBD2. With V trimmed by 5 bases and J by 10 bases, 6 bases remained unmatched. The CDR3 loop spans 15 amino acids. The V gene's germline CDR1 is MGHRA and CDR2 YSYEKL. CDR3 in DNA: TGCGCCAGCAGCAAGGGACTAGCGGGGGGAGGGGAGCAGTTCTTC. Translated: CASSKGLAGGGEQFF.

The rearrangement uses TRBV7-2 and TRBJ1-1, with 12 bases matching TRBD1. J gave up 10 bases and V 5 bases, and 2 bases lay outside the gene matches. The CDR3 sequence is 12 residues long. Germline CDR1 SGHTA, CDR2 FQGNSA. CDR3 sequence reads: CASSRDRGRAFF. The CDR3 DNA is TGTGCCAGCAGCCGGGACAGGGGGCGAGCTTTCTTT.

The sample holds a few counts of this clone. The chain is built from TRBV7-6 and TRBJ1-3; D gene uncertain. Looked up from germline, CDR1 is SGHVS and CDR2 is FNYEAQ. The V end was cut by 5 bases, the J end by 2 bases, with 13 bases between. The CDR3 is 15 amino acids. The CDR3 sequence: CASSRDANPGNTIYF. CDR3 in DNA: TGTGCCAGCAGCCGAGATGCTAACCCTGGAAACACCATATATTTT.

Here the CDR3 reads CSVSGGGNNQPQHF. The DNA of the CDR3 is TGCAGCGTTTCGGGCGGGGGCAACAATCAGCCCCAGCATTTT. The chain is built from TRBV29-1 and TRBJ1-5; TRBD1 is a possible D gene (6 bases). V was trimmed by 5 bases and J by 3 bases, leaving 14 bases between them. The CDR3 is 14 amino acids. The germline CDR1 and CDR2 sequences are SQVTM and ANQGSEA.

This clone was observed once. The genes are TRBV7-9 and TRBJ2-3; 7 bases are a match to TRBD1. This CDR3 has 14 residues. Germline V gives CDR1 SEHNR, CDR2 FQNEAQ (reference sequence). Trimming removed 5 bases from V and 0 bases from J; junction bases left unmatched: 2. CDR3 sequence (DNA): TGTGCCAGCAGCCCGGGACAGAGCACAGATACGCAGTATTTT. Encoded protein: CASSPGQSTDTQYF.

This clone was recorded only once. This chain joins TRBV2 and TRBJ2-7, with 12 bases fitting TRBD2. V shed 6 bases, J shed 2 bases, and the junction held 5 bases outside the gene matches. The CDR3 is 15 amino acids. Germline V gene sequence: CDR1 SNHLY, CDR2 FYNNEI. Written as DNA, the CDR3 is TGTGCCAGCAGAAGAACTAGCGGGGGGACCTACGAGCAGTACTTC. Its translation: CASRRTSGGTYEQYF.

V gene TRBV5-8 combines with J gene TRBJ2-7; weak D call: TRBD1 (6 bases). The CDR3 runs to 15 residues. Trimming removed 4 bases at V and 0 bases at J, with 14 bases between. Germline V gene sequence: CDR1 SGHTS, CDR2 YDEGEE. CDR3 coding DNA: TGTGCCAGCAGCCCCAGGCAGGGGAGCTCCTACGAGCAGTACTTC. Residues: CASSPRQGSSYEQYF.

CDR3 residues: CASSLGSGTGYLNTEAFF. The DNA for the CDR3 is TGCGCCAGCAGCTTGGGAAGCGGGACAGGTTACCTGAACACTGAAGCTTTCTTT. J is TRBJ1-1 and V is TRBV5-1; 8 bases line up with TRBD1. The CDR3 has 18 residues. V dropped 0 bases and J dropped 0; count of bases not matched to a gene: 10. Germline V gene data show CDR1 as SGHRS and CDR2 as YFSETQ.

The chain is built from TRBV2 and TRBJ2-7; tentatively, D is TRBD2 (7 bases). This CDR3 has 15 amino acids. The germline V and J ends were trimmed by 2 bases and 1 base, with 12 bases remaining between them. From germline, CDR1 is SNHLY and CDR2 FYNNEI. The CDR3 here is CASSETGGLSYEQYF. The CDR3 coding sequence is TGTGCCAGCAGTGAAACCGGGGGGCTTTCCTACGAGCAGTACTTC.

This chain joins TRBV19 and TRBJ1-2; 7 nucleotides line up with TRBD1. CDR1 and CDR2 (germline): LNHDA, SQIVND (reference sequence). V was pared by 3 bases and J by 6 bases, with 4 bases of the junction left unmatched. The CDR3 is made up of 13 amino acids. CDR3: CASSMSRGDGYTF. The CDR3 nucleotides read TGTGCCAGTAGTATGTCCAGGGGGGATGGCTACACCTTC.

This chain joins TRBV5-1 and TRBJ2-5, with TRBD2 identical over 11 bases. CDR1 SGHRS and CDR2 YFSETQ come from the germline V gene. Trimming removed 1 base from V and 7 bases from J; junction bases left unmatched: 0. The CDR3 is made up of 13 amino acids. The CDR3: CASSLTSGGTQYF. The CDR3 DNA is TGCGCCAGCAGCTTGACTAGCGGGGGGACCCAGTACTTC.

This chain connects TRBV4-1 to TRBJ2-5, with 10 bases that match TRBD2. Gene TRBJ2-7 matches the end of the DNA better, so the J call may be wrong. The germline CDR1 and CDR2 sequences are MGHRA and YSYEKL. The CDR3 is 16 residues long. The DNA of the CDR3 is TGCGCCAGCAGCCAAGGTAGCGGGGGGCCGTACTACGAGCAGTACTTC. Its protein product is CASSQGSGGPYYEQYF.

This chain connects TRBV5-1 to TRBJ1-6; 9 bases agree with TRBD1. The CDR3 sequence is 16 residues long. Trimming at V came to 2 bases and at J to 4 bases, leaving 4 bases not matched to a gene. CDR1 and CDR2 from the germline V gene are SGHRS and YFSETQ. CDR3 coding DNA: TGCGCCAGCAGCTTAGGGACAGGGTCTTATAATTCACCCCTCCACTTT. This encodes CASSLGTGSYNSPLHF.

This chain connects TRBV29-1 to TRBJ2-2, with D tentatively TRBD2 (6 bases). The CDR3 spans 12 residues. CDR1 SQVTM and CDR2 ANQGSEA come from the germline V gene. The V end lost 3 bases, the J end lost 7 bases, and 9 bases lay between the germline ends. In nucleotides, the CDR3 is TGCAGCGTTGATCCCGGGGGCGGGGAGCTGTTTTTT. Translated, it gives CSVDPGGGELFF.

V usage is TRBV30 and J usage is TRBJ1-5, with D possibly matching TRBD1 (5 bases). The CDR3 sequence is 13 residues long. Trimming took 4 bases from V and 3 from J, leaving 10 bases between them. Per the germline V gene, CDR1 is GTSNPN and CDR2 is SVGIG (reference sequence). The CDR3 spells CAWTGQDNQPQHF. CDR3 sequence (DNA): TGTGCCTGGACAGGACAAGACAATCAGCCCCAGCATTTT.

The V call is TRBV10-3, the J call TRBJ2-3; 7 nucleotides line up with TRBD2. This CDR3 is built from 14 residues. Germline V lookup: CDR1 ENHRY, CDR2 SYGVKD. The J segment lost 2 bases and the V segment lost 10 bases, leaving 9 bases of the junction unmatched. The CDR3 DNA is TGTGCCAGCACCGAAGCGGGGATCACAGATACGCAGTATTTT. This codes for CASTEAGITDTQYF.

The gene calls are TRBV7-9 and TRBJ1-3, with D perhaps TRBD1 (6 bases). V was cut by 5 bases and J by 10 bases, with 15 bases left in between. The CDR3 is 13 amino acids. From germline, CDR1 is SEHNR and CDR2 FQNEAQ (reference sequence). Here the CDR3 DNA reads TGTGCCAGCAGCCCAGAGAACAGGGATACCATATATTTT. Translation gives CASSPENRDTIYF.